This T cell receptor beta chain was found in a study of cytomegalovirus exposure and HLA in healthy donors. About the study: There were 117 million unique TCR beta sequences, drawn from approximately 180 million T cells, in an earlier analysis.

Per germline, CDR1 MNHEY and CDR2 SMNVEV (reference sequence). The trim removed 5 bases at V and 2 bases at J, leaving 8 bases unmatched. This CDR3 has 15 residues. In the PCR, 60 Vbeta and 13 Jbeta primers were used. The method was immunoSEQ multiplex PCR; TCRdb's version includes in-frame clones alone and lacks a portion of them. Of 100,000 to 120,000 clones listed, under 85% are singletons. The sequence was obtained from a man aged 25 to 40 in good health and CMV-seronegative. The V gene is TRBV27, the J gene TRBJ2-7, with 8 bases fitting TRBD2. The sequenced sample was PBMCs. For the CDR3, the DNA is TGTGCCAGCAGTCCCACTGGCGGGGGGACCTACGAGCAGTACTTC. This gives the protein CASSPTGGGTYEQYF.